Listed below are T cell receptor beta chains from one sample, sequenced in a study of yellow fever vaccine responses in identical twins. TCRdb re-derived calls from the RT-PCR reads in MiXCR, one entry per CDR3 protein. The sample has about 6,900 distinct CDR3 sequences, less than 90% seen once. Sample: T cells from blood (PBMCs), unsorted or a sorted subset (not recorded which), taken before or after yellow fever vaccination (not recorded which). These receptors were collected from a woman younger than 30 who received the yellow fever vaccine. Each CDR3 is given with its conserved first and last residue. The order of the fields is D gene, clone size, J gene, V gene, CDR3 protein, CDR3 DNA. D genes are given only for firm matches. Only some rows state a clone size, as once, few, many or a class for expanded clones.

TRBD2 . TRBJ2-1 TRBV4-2 CASSPRLAGGSYNEQFF TGTGCCAGCAGCCCCCGACTAGCGGGGGGGTCCTACAATGAGCAGTTCTTC
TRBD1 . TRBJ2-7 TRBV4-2 CASSRDVGQGAYEQYF TGTGCCAGCAGCCGTGATGTGGGCCAGGGGGCATACGAGCAGTACTTC
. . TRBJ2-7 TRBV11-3 CASALGGESYEQYF TGTGCCAGCGCCCTGGGCGGGGAATCCTACGAGCAGTACTTC
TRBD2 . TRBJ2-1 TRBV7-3 CASSLTQALAGMDEQFF TGTGCCAGCAGCTTAACCCAAGCGTTAGCGGGAATGGATGAGCAGTTCTTC
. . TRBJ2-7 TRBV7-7 CASSLRESYEQYF TGTGCTAGCAGCTTAAGGGAGTCCTACGAGCAGTACTTC
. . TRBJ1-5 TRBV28 CASRGPDVTVSNQPQHF TGTGCCAGCAGAGGGCCAGACGTTACAGTTAGCAATCAGCCCCAGCATTTT
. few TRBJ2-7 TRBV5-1 CASSPGTYSYEQYF TGCGCCAGCAGTCCCGGGACGTATTCCTACGAGCAGTACTTC
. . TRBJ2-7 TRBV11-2 CASSLEGYEQYF TGTGCCAGCAGCTTAGAAGGGTACGAGCAGTACTTC
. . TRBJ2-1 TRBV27 CASSYRNEQFF TGTGCCAGCAGTTATAGGAATGAGCAGTTCTTC
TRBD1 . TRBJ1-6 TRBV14 CASSQTGGSPLHF TGTGCCAGCAGCCAAACAGGGGGTTCACCCCTCCACTTT
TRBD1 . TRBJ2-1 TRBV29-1 CSVEGGQEVYNEQFF TGCAGCGTTGAGGGCGGACAGGAGGTCTACAATGAGCAGTTCTTC
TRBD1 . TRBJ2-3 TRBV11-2 CASSFYRTGLTFTDTQYF TGTGCCAGCAGTTTCTATAGGACAGGGCTAACCTTCACAGATACGCAGTATTTT
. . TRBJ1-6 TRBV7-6 CASSPPISPLHF TGTGCCAGCAGCCCCCCGATTTCACCCCTCCACTTT
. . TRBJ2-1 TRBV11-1 CASSPGQGLMRAQFF TGTGCCAGCAGCCCGGGACAAGGCTTAATGAGGGCGCAGTTCTTC
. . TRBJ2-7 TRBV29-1 CSVEVRPYEQYF TGCAGCGTTGAAGTACGGCCTTACGAGCAGTACTTC
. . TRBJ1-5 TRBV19 CASSIGGLVDQPQHF TGTGCCAGTAGTATAGGAGGGCTCGTCGATCAGCCCCAGCATTTT
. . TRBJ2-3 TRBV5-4 CASSSSSNTQYF TGTGCCAGCAGCTCCTCATCCAATACGCAGTATTTT